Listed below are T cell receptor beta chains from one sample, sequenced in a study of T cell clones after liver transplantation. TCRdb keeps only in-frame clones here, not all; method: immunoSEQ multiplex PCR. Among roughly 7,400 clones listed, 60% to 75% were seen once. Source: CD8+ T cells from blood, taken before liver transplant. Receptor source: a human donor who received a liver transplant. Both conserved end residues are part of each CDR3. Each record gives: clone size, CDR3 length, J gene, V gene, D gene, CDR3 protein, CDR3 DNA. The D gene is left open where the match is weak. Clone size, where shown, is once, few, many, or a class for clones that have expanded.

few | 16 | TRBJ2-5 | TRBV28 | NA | CASSLSLTGLQETQYF | TGTGCCAGCAGTTTATCTTTGACAGGTCTACAAGAGACCCAGTACTTC
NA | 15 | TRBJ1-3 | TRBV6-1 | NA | CASGFTRSSGNTIYF | TGTGCCAGCGGTTTTACGCGGTCGTCTGGAAACACCATATATTTT
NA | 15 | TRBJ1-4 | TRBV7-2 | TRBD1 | CASSLSTGGNEKLFF | TGTGCCAGCAGCTTATCGACAGGGGGGAATGAAAAACTGTTTTTT
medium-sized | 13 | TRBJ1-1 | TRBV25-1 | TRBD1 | CASRDRGLGEAFF | TGTGCCAGCAGGGACAGGGGATTGGGTGAAGCTTTCTTT
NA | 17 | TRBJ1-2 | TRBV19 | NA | CASSTSVGASINDGYTF | TGTGCCAGTAGTACCTCGGTCGGGGCTTCAATAAACGATGGCTACACCTTC
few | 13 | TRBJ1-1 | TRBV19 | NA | CATGRRGNTEAFF | TGTGCCACTGGGCGAAGGGGGAACACTGAAGCTTTCTTT
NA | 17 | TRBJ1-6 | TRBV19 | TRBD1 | CASRHRQGSADNSPLHF | TGTGCCAGTAGGCACAGACAGGGCTCTGCGGATAATTCACCCCTCCACTTT
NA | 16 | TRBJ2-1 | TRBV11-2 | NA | CASRPNTGKTYNEQFF | TGTGCCAGCAGACCGAACACAGGGAAAACTTACAATGAGCAGTTCTTC
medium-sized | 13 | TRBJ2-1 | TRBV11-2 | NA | CASSPTPGSEQFF | TGTGCCAGCAGCCCTACACCCGGGAGTGAGCAGTTCTTC
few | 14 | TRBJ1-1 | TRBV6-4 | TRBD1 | CASSDGQGATEAFF | TGTGCCAGCAGTGACGGACAGGGGGCCACTGAAGCTTTCTTT
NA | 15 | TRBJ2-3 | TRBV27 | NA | CASSRPGSRQDTQYF | TGTGCCAGCAGTCGCCCGGGAAGCCGGCAGGACACGCAGTATTTT
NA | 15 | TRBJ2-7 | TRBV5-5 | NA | CASSLAVGPSYEQYF | TGTGCCAGCAGCTTGGCCGTGGGACCCTCCTACGAGCAGTACTTC
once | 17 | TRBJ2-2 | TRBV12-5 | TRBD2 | CASGLVLSGRGPGELFF | TGTGCTAGTGGTTTGGTACTAAGCGGGAGGGGTCCCGGGGAGCTGTTTTTT
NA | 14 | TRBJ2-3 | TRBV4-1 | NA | CASSQDSNTDTQYF | TGCGCCAGCAGCCAAGACTCCAACACAGATACGCAGTATTTT
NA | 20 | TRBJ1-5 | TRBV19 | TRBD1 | CASKDRGSPKKGYSNQPQHF | TGTGCCAGTAAAGACAGGGGGTCCCCTAAAAAGGGTTATAGCAATCAGCCCCAGCATTTT
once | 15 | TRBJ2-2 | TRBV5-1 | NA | CASSATGGVTEELFF | TGCGCCAGCAGCGCGACAGGAGGCGTGACCGAGGAGCTGTTTTTT
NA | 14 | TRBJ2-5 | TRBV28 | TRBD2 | CASSLTTSGETQYF | TGTGCCAGCAGTTTAACCACTAGCGGAGAGACCCAGTACTTC
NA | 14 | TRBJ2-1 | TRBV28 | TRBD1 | CASSHRTGRHEQFF | TGTGCCAGCAGTCACCGGACAGGGAGACATGAGCAGTTCTTC
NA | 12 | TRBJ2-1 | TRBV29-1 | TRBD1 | CSVEDRDDEQFF | TGCAGCGTTGAGGACAGGGACGATGAGCAGTTCTTC
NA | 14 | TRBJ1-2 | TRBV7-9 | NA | CASSRAQGGYGYTF | TGTGCCAGCAGCCGTGCACAGGGCGGCTATGGCTACACCTTC
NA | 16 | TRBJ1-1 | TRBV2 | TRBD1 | CASSESRTGLNTEAFF | TGTGCCAGCAGTGAATCCCGGACAGGCCTGAACACTGAAGCTTTCTTT
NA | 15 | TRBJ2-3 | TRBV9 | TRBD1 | CASSVEGQGEDTQYF | TGTGCCAGCAGCGTGGAGGGACAGGGGGAGGATACGCAGTATTTT
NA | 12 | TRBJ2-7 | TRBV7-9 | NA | CASSAGQSEQYF | TGTGCCAGCAGCGCCGGACAGAGCGAGCAGTACTTC
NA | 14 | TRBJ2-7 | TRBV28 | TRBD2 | CASSLAGRKGEQYF | TGTGCCAGCAGCCTAGCGGGCCGAAAGGGCGAGCAGTACTTC
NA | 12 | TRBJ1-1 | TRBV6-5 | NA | CASSPGLTEAFF | TGTGCCAGCAGTCCAGGGTTGACTGAAGCTTTCTTT
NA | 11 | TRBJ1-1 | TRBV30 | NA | CAWSSEREAFF | TGTGCCTGGAGTAGCGAGAGGGAAGCTTTCTTT
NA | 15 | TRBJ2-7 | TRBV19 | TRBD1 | CASSPHQGARVEQYF | TGTGCCAGTAGTCCCCACCAGGGGGCGAGGGTCGAGCAGTACTTC
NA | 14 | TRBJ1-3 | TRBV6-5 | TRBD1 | CASSSATGMNTIYF | TGTGCCAGCAGTTCCGCGACAGGGATGAACACCATATATTTT
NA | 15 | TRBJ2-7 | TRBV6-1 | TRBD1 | CASSEASGGSYEQYF | TGTGCCAGCAGTGAAGCGTCAGGGGGCTCCTACGAGCAGTACTTC
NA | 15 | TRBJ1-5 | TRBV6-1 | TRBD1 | CASSDSTGAGQPQHF | TGTGCCAGCAGTGACTCAACAGGGGCAGGTCAGCCCCAGCATTTT
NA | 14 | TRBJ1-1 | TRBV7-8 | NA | CASSLTRTNTEAFF | TGTGCCAGCAGCTTAACCAGGACTAACACTGAAGCTTTCTTT
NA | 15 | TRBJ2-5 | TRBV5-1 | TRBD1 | CASSRTGPGEETQYF | TGCGCCAGCAGCAGGACAGGGCCGGGCGAAGAGACCCAGTACTTC
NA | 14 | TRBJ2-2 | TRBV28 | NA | CASSVLQSGGELFF | TGTGCCAGCAGTGTCCTCCAGTCTGGCGGGGAGCTGTTTTTT
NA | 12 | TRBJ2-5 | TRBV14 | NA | CASSQIHETQYF | TGTGCCAGCAGCCAAATTCACGAGACCCAGTACTTC
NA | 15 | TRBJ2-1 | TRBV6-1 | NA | CAIYREITYLNEQFF | TGTGCCATTTACAGGGAGATTACGTATTTGAATGAGCAGTTCTTC
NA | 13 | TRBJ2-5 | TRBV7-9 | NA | CASSYSNQETQYF | TGTGCCAGCAGTTACTCGAACCAAGAGACCCAGTACTTC